This T cell receptor (beta chain) was sequenced during a study of OX40 agonist ivuxolimab in advanced cancers. Study details: The study gave patients intravenous ivuxolimab at 0.01 to 10 mg/kg every 2 weeks. With a range of roughly 23 to 90, age averaged 60 years, and around 83% were male.

Using immunoSEQ multiplex PCR, the repertoire was profiled, and TCRdb retains in-frame clones only, with some absent. Counted here are roughly 20,000 clones, approximately 87% occurring once; the ten biggest clones make up roughly a third. As regards this clone: Its antigen is currently unknown.

Study results and limitations: Antigens targeted by the expanded peripheral T cells were not determined.

This TCR came from an adult with an advanced solid tumor such as melanoma, head and neck, liver or kidney cancer. The material was CD4+ or CD8+ T cells sorted from blood, obtained in a trial of the OX40 agonist ivuxolimab.

CDR3 coding DNA: TGTGCTAGTGGTTTGGTACTTTCAGCGAACACTGAAGCTTTCTTT. As protein: CASGLVLSANTEAFF. This sequence joins TRBV12-5 and TRBJ1-1, with D hard to call. The V and J ends lost 0 bases and 1 base respectively, with 9 bases between them. Per germline, CDR1 LGHNT and CDR2 FRNRAP. The CDR3 is made up of 15 amino acids.